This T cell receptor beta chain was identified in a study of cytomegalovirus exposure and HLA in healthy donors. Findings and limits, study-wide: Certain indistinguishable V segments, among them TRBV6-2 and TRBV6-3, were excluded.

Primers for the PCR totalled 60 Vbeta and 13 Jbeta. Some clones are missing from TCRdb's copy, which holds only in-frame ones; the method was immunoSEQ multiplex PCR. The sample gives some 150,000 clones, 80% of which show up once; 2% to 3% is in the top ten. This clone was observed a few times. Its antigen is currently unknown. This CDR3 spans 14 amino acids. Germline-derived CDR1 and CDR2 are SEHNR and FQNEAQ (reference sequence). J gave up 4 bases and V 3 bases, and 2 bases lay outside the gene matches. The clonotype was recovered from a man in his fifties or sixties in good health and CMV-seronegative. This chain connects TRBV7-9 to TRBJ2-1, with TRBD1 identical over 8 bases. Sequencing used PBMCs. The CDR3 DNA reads TGTGCCAGCAGCTTGGACAGGGTGTACAATGAGCAGTTCTTC. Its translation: CASSLDRVYNEQFF.